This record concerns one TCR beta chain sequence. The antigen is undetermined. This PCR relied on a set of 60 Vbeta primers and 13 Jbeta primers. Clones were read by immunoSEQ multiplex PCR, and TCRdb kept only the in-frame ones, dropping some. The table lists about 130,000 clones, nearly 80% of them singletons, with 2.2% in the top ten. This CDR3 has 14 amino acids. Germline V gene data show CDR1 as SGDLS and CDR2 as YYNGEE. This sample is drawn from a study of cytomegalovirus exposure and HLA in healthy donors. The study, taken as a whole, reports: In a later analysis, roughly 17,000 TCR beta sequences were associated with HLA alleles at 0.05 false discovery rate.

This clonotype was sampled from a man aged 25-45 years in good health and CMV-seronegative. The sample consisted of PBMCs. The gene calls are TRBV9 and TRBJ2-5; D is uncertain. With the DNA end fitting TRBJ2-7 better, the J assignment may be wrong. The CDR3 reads CASSVNLVAHEQYF. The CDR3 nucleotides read TGTGCCAGCAGCGTAAATCTAGTAGCCCACGAGCAGTACTTC.